This T cell receptor (beta chain) originates from a study of blood T cells in healthy people across ages. Study conclusions and caveats: Unsorted PBMCs ruled out conclusive naive versus antigen-experienced comparison. Naive CD4+ cells and diversity were both higher in long-lived donors than in aged donors.

Together with a sample-barcoded 5' primer, a J-beta primer mix was included in a second PCR lasting roughly 6 to 12 cycles. TCRdb used MiXCR to reprocess the 5' RACE reads, holding one entry per CDR3 protein. The sample includes under 750,000 distinct CDR3 sequences, under 55% of them seen just once. Regarding this clonotype: The antigen is unknown.

There were healthy Caucasian individuals from Russia, aged about 6 to 100, serving as donors. The origin of this receptor is a man of 80 years or more in good health. The sequenced sample was blood.

The CDR3 loop is CASSRSGVSGYTF. As DNA, the CDR3 is TGCGCCAGCAGCCGCTCGGGGGTTTCTGGCTACACCTTC. The V and J genes are TRBV4-3 and TRBJ1-2; D is perhaps TRBD1 (5 bases). Germline CDR1 and CDR2: LGHNA and YSLEER. This CDR3 contains 13 residues. The V gene lost 4 bases and the J gene lost 7 bases, with 13 bases spanning the gap.